This T cell receptor (beta chain) stems from a study of blood T cell repertoires in COVID-19. In germline, CDR1 is MNHEY, CDR2 SVGAGI. The CDR3 runs to 14 residues. Losses at the gene ends were 6 bases for V and 5 bases for J; bases not matched to a gene: 4. Under the authors' procedure: Researchers report that nucleated cell counts were estimated from reference gene primer amplification. Profiling relied on immunoSEQ multiplex PCR, and the TCRdb table lists in-frame clones only, not all of them. The V and J calls and clone size are taken from that table; D and trimming were inferred from the DNA. The sample records 55,000 to 70,000 clones, approximately 86% being singletons.

The sequencing sample was made of peripheral blood. This receptor was obtained from a man between 70 and 80 years old with acute or convalescent COVID-19. This chain links TRBV6-5 with TRBJ2-3, with 11 bases matching TRBD2. This CDR3 is CASSSGLAGDTQYF. In nucleotides, the CDR3 is TGTGCCAGCAGCTCCGGACTAGCGGGAGATACGCAGTATTTT.